This T cell receptor (beta chain) was obtained from a study of T cell repertoires in cytomegalovirus infection. On the study more broadly: CMV infection together with matching HLA type was indicated by public TCR beta signatures. Findings and limits, study-wide: Clonotype analysis showed dominance of the ex vivo response by HLA-C-restricted CMV-specific TCR beta clonotypes. Summed frequency of public TCR beta families distinguished CMV carriers with the relevant HLA.

A word on this clonotype: Antigen: not known.

The germline V gene has CDR1 MNHEY and CDR2 SVGEGT. CDR3 size: 13 residues. V lost 7 bases, J lost 4 bases, and 4 bases stayed unmatched. MiXCR was run by TCRdb on the reads, yielding one entry per CDR3 protein. This table has fewer than 550,000 distinct CDR3 sequences, about 25% appearing once. This TCR derives from a human donor in good health (CMV status not recorded). Some clones in this sample may be carry-over from other donors' samples. The V gene is TRBV6-2 or TRBV6-3, the J gene TRBJ2-1; TRBD2 agrees at 7 bases. Sequencing was performed on PBMCs. The CDR3 protein is CASTEREYNEQFF. The CDR3 coding sequence is TGTGCCAGCACCGAGCGGGAATACAATGAGCAGTTCTTC.